These 31 T cell receptor beta chains came from one sample sequenced in a study of human T cells and chemical hapten exposure. The time point: pre-sensitization, week 0. As for treatment: therapeutic diphenylcyclopropenone sensitization with weekly scalp DPC. TCRdb re-called the RACE reads through MiXCR, storing one row per CDR3 protein. This repertoire shows about 120,000 distinct CDR3 sequences, about 14% found once; its top ten account for approximately 2.6%. Material: whole blood, obtained in connection with sensitization to the hapten diphenylcyclopropenone (DPC). These receptors were collected from a woman aged 18-30 years with alopecia areata. Some clones in this sample may be carry-over from other donors' samples.

The chain joins TRBV18 to TRBJ2-1, with D possibly TRBD1 on 5 matching bases. The germline V gene encodes CDR1 KGHSH and CDR2 LQKENI. V lost 0 bases to trimming and J lost 0 bases, with 9 bases between them. CDR3 size: 16 residues. CDR3 nucleotide sequence: TGTGCCAGCTCACCACCGGCGACAGCCTCCTACAATGAGCAGTTCTTC. It is translated as CASSPPATASYNEQFF. Combining the CDR3 with reference TRBV18 and TRBJ2-1 gives the whole variable domain NAGVMQNPRHLVRRRGQEARLRCSPMKGHSHVYWYRQLPEEGLKFMVYLQKENIIDESGMPKERFSAEFPKEGPSILRIQQVVRGDSAAYFCASSPPATASYNEQFFGPGTRLTVL.

This clonotype was detected many times. The rearrangement uses TRBV7-3 and TRBJ2-1, with D maybe TRBD2 (7 bases). V was pared by 8 bases and J by 3 bases, with 11 bases between. The CDR3 sequence is 13 residues long. Germline CDR1 reads SGHTA; CDR2 reads FQGTGA. CDR3 region: CASAGAGYNEQFF. DNA for the CDR3: TGTGCCAGCGCGGGGGCGGGCTACAATGAGCAGTTCTTC.

This clonotype came up a few times. The chain joins TRBV7-2 to TRBJ2-3; possible D gene TRBD2, 5 bases. V was cut by 4 bases and J by 0 bases, with 11 bases left in between. Germline V CDR1 and CDR2: SGHTA, FQGNSA. This CDR3 has 15 amino acids. CDR3 residues: CASSSGLTSTDTQYF. As DNA, the CDR3 is TGTGCCAGCAGCTCCGGACTGACTAGCACAGATACGCAGTATTTT. Looking up the rest from reference TRBV7-2 and TRBJ2-3 gives the full variable domain: GAGVSQSPSNKVTEKGKDVELRCDPISGHTALYWYRQSLGQGLEFLIYFQGNSAPDKSGLPSDRFSAERTGGSVSTLTIQRTQQEDSAVYLCASSSGLTSTDTQYFGPGTRLTVL.

This chain connects TRBV2 to TRBJ2-3; D may be TRBD1 (5 bases). Germline CDR1 reads SNHLY; CDR2 reads FYNNEI. This CDR3 comprises 14 residues. The V end was cut by 6 bases, the J end by 3 bases, with 13 bases between. CDR3 sequence (DNA): TGTGCCAGCAGGGACATGTTGGGTACAGATACGCAGTATTTT. Translation: CASRDMLGTDTQYF.

V and J are TRBV19 and TRBJ1-1; D unresolved. V was trimmed by 3 bases and J by 3 bases, leaving 8 bases between them. The CDR3 runs 13 residues. From germline, CDR1 is LNHDA and CDR2 SQIVND (reference sequence). DNA of the CDR3: TGTGCCAGTAGTATCATGGGGTACACTGAAGCTTTCTTT. Translated, it gives CASSIMGYTEAFF. Looking up the rest from reference TRBV19 and TRBJ1-1 gives the full variable domain: DGGITQSPKYLFRKEGQNVTLSCEQNLNHDAMYWYRQDPGQGLRLIYYSQIVNDFQKGDIAEGYSVSREKKESFPLTVTSAQKNPTAFYLCASSIMGYTEAFFGQGTRLTVV.

The chain has TRBV14 and TRBJ2-2, with 7 nucleotides matching TRBD1. Germline CDR1 and CDR2: SGHDN and FVKESK. The CDR3 spans 16 residues. The V gene end was trimmed by 1 base and the J gene end by 2 bases; junction bases not matched to a gene: 4. The CDR3 sequence: CASSQGGTVNTGELFF. CDR3 bases: TGTGCCAGCAGCCAAGGGGGGACAGTAAACACCGGGGAGCTGTTTTTT.

In its sample, this clonotype was seen many times. The chain has TRBV21-1 and TRBJ1-5; the DNA was not used to check the table's D call, TRBD1. TRBV21-1 is classified as a pseudogene. This CDR3 comprises 16 residues. The CDR3 region is CASSTTGTGVDQPQHF. In DNA, the CDR3 is TGTGCCAGCAGCACAACCGGGACAGGGGTCGATCAGCCCCAGCATTTT.

This chain connects TRBV5-6 to TRBJ1-3, with no clear D. The CDR3 is 15 residues long. V lost 0 bases to trimming and J lost 0 bases, with 7 bases between them. From germline, CDR1 is SGHDT and CDR2 YYEEEE. This CDR3 reads CASSLVNYSGNTIYF. The CDR3 nucleotides are TGTGCCAGCAGCTTGGTCAACTACTCTGGAAACACCATATATTTT.

This clonotype was counted at least ten times. The chain joins TRBV20-1 to TRBJ2-1; 14 bases agree with TRBD2. J gave up 0 bases and V 6 bases, and 7 bases lay outside the gene matches. Germline V CDR1 and CDR2: DFQATT, SNEGSKA (reference sequence). The CDR3 contains 17 residues. The CDR3 reads CSAPGLAGGFSYNEQFF. DNA of the CDR3: TGCAGTGCCCCCGGACTAGCGGGGGGCTTCTCCTACAATGAGCAGTTCTTC.

This clonotype turned up a few times. The chain combines TRBV6-5 with TRBJ1-6, with 7 bases aligning to TRBD1. The germline CDR1 and CDR2 sequences are MNHEY and SVGAGI. V was pared by 5 bases and J by 12 bases, with 10 bases of the junction left unmatched. CDR3 length equals 14 residues. CDR3 amino acids: CASSSPGTVKPLHF. The CDR3 DNA is TGTGCCAGCAGTAGCCCCGGGACAGTCAAACCCCTCCACTTT.

At least ten counts were recorded for this clonotype. The rearrangement uses TRBV6-5 and TRBJ1-1; a weak D match, TRBD1 (6 bases). Germline V gene sequence: CDR1 MNHEY, CDR2 SVGAGI. V lost 5 bases and J lost 5, with 18 bases in between. There are 15 residues in the CDR3. CDR3 coding DNA: TGTGCCAGCAGTCGGCGAGGGGGGGGTGTTACTGAAGCTTTCTTT. Translation gives CASSRRGGGVTEAFF.

This clonotype appeared a few times. The V gene is TRBV4-2, the J gene TRBJ2-7; D not resolved. Germline V gives CDR1 LGHNA, CDR2 YNFKEQ. V shed 3 bases and J shed 2 bases, with 8 bases lying between them. CDR3 size: 13 residues. CDR3 DNA: TGTGCCAGCAGCCAGGGCAATGCCTACGAGCAGTACTTC. It codes for CASSQGNAYEQYF.

Many counts were recorded for this clonotype. This chain links TRBV6-5 with TRBJ1-4; tentative D call: TRBD1 (6 bases). Germline lookup yields CDR1 MNHEY and CDR2 SVGAGI. CDR3 length: 14 amino acids. Trimming shortened V by 6 bases and J by 8 bases, and 16 bases separated the two germline ends. The CDR3 sequence is CASSQWGAGEKLFF. The CDR3 DNA sequence: TGTGCCAGCAGCCAGTGGGGGGCAGGAGAAAAACTGTTTTTT.

This clonotype was picked up a small number of times. The V call is TRBV4-3, the J call TRBJ1-1; D is possibly TRBD1 (5 bases). CDR1 and CDR2 (germline): LGHNA, YSLEER. The CDR3 length is 12 residues. V lost 3 bases and J 4 bases, leaving 6 bases between the germline ends. CDR3 sequence: CASSQRGTEAFF. CDR3 nucleotides: TGCGCCAGCAGCCAGAGGGGCACTGAAGCTTTCTTT.

This clonotype turned up a few times. V and J are TRBV18 and TRBJ2-1, with 9 bases fitting TRBD1. Germline lookup yields CDR1 KGHSH and CDR2 LQKENI. Losses at the gene ends were 0 bases for V and 4 bases for J; bases not matched to a gene: 1. CDR3 size: 15 residues. The chain's CDR3 is CASSPPGQGYNEQFF. The CDR3 nucleotides are TGTGCCAGCTCACCACCAGGACAGGGGTACAATGAGCAGTTCTTC.

The V gene is TRBV18, the J gene TRBJ2-5; D uncertain. The CDR3 has 14 residues. Trimming pared 8 bases from V and 2 bases from J, leaving 15 bases between. CDR1 and CDR2 (germline): KGHSH, LQKENI. The CDR3 is CASANPGLQETQYF. CDR3 DNA: TGTGCCAGCGCAAACCCGGGTCTTCAAGAGACCCAGTACTTC.

This chain uses TRBV15 with TRBJ1-1; 8 bases fit TRBD1. Per germline, CDR1 LNHNV and CDR2 YYDKDF (reference sequence). The CDR3 covers 14 residues. V lost 7 bases and J lost 0; bases outside the gene matches: 4. The CDR3 bases are TGTGCCACCAAACAGGGGGTGATGAACACTGAAGCTTTCTTT. Translation: CATKQGVMNTEAFF.

This clonotype was counted at least ten times. The chain joins TRBV10-3 to TRBJ1-1, with 10 bases fitting TRBD1. The CDR3 extends over 14 amino acids. From germline, CDR1 is ENHRY and CDR2 SYGVKD. Trimming at V came to 4 bases and at J to 5 bases, leaving 4 bases not matched to a gene. CDR3 nucleotides: TGTGCCATCAGTGTAGGGACAGGGGCAACTGAAGCTTTCTTT. Amino acid sequence: CAISVGTGATEAFF.

This clonotype has just a few counts. The chain joins TRBV12-3 or TRBV12-4 to TRBJ1-2; 7 positions match TRBD1. This CDR3 has 12 amino acids. The V gene end was trimmed by 5 bases and the J gene end by 8 bases; junction bases not matched to a gene: 5. CDR3 in DNA: TGTGCCAGCAGTCCGACAGGGTTAGGCTACACCTTC. This gives the protein CASSPTGLGYTF.

This clonotype was found many times. DNA for the CDR3: TGTGCCAGCAGCCGTAGGGGGACCCTCCTGAACACTGAAGCTTTCTTT. Translating gives CASSRRGTLLNTEAFF. The chain uses TRBV14 and TRBJ1-1, with D perhaps matching TRBD1 (6 bases). The V gene lost 4 bases and the J gene lost 0 bases, with 15 bases spanning the gap. The germline V gene encodes CDR1 SGHDN and CDR2 FVKESK. CDR3 size: 16 residues.

This clonotype was observed at least ten times. V usage is TRBV7-6 and J usage is TRBJ2-5; 9 bases align to TRBD1. The V and J ends lost 0 bases and 2 bases, in that order; junction bases with no gene match: 13. The CDR3 sequence is 19 residues long. Germline V gene sequence: CDR1 SGHVS, CDR2 FNYEAQ. CDR3 sequence reads: CASSLAPPNRGQGQETQYF. The CDR3, as DNA: TGTGCCAGCAGCTTAGCACCCCCCAACAGGGGGCAGGGGCAAGAGACCCAGTACTTC.

V is TRBV5-1 and J is TRBJ1-1; 8 bases agree with TRBD1. V shed 4 bases, J shed 6 bases, and the junction held 11 bases outside the gene matches. CDR1 and CDR2 (germline): SGHRS, YFSETQ. This CDR3 comprises 15 residues. CDR3 DNA sequence: TGCGCCAGCAGCCGGAGAACAGGGGGAGCGGCTGAAGCTTTCTTT. Its translation is CASSRRTGGAAEAFF.

This clonotype was counted a few times. A read error may produce the germline difference seen at one junction end. The chain employs TRBV7-2 and TRBJ1-2; unclear D gene. This CDR3 has 13 residues. The germline CDR1 and CDR2 sequences are SGHTA and FQGNSA. The CDR3 protein is CASSLRSELASSF. Here the CDR3 DNA reads TGTGCCAGCAGCTTACGGTCTGAACTTGCGAGTAGTTTC.

V gene TRBV4-3 combines with J gene TRBJ2-7, with 8 positions matching TRBD1. Germline-derived CDR1 and CDR2 are LGHNA and YSLEER. Losses at the gene ends were 0 bases for V and 0 bases for J; bases not matched to a gene: 4. The CDR3 covers 16 residues. CDR3 in DNA: TGCGCCAGCAGCCAAGAATGGCAGGGGGCCTCCTACGAGCAGTACTTC. This codes for CASSQEWQGASYEQYF.

This clonotype was seen a handful of times. The CDR3 DNA reads as TGCAGCTTCCCTAATAGGGGAAGCTATGGCTACACCTTC. Amino acids: CSFPNRGSYGYTF. V and J are TRBV29-1 and TRBJ1-2, with a tentative D call TRBD1 (5 bases). Per germline, CDR1 SQVTM and CDR2 ANQGSEA. The ends were cut back, 8 bases at V and 4 bases at J, with 17 bases in the middle. This CDR3 has 13 amino acids.

The chain has TRBV19 and TRBJ1-5; D unresolved. This CDR3 is 14 amino acids long. V dropped 8 bases and J dropped 0 bases, with 11 bases sitting between them. Germline V gene lookup returns CDR1 LNHDA and CDR2 SQIVND (reference sequence). The CDR3 DNA is TGTGCCAGTGTAGACATGAATAGCAATCAGCCCCAGCATTTT. Its protein is CASVDMNSNQPQHF.

This clonotype occurred a few times. The V and J genes are TRBV6-5 and TRBJ1-1; 10 bases map to TRBD1. The V gene end was trimmed by 3 bases and the J gene end by 0 bases; junction bases not matched to a gene: 4. The CDR3 totals 16 residues. From germline, CDR1 is MNHEY and CDR2 SVGAGI. Written as DNA, the CDR3 is TGTGCCAGCAGTTATTTGACAGGGGGCTTGAACACTGAAGCTTTCTTT. Translated: CASSYLTGGLNTEAFF.

This clonotype was detected only a few times. V is TRBV7-3 and J is TRBJ2-5; 10 nucleotides agree with TRBD1. Germline trimming cut 6 bases from V and 5 bases from J; bases unmatched to any gene: 9. There are 15 residues in the CDR3. CDR1 is SGHTA, CDR2 FQGTGA, per germline. The CDR3 loop reads CASSPAGTGAETQYF. In nucleotides, the CDR3 is TGTGCCAGCAGTCCCGCCGGGACAGGGGCCGAGACCCAGTACTTC. The full variable domain, completed using reference TRBV7-3 and TRBJ2-5, is GAGVSQTPSNKVTEKGKYVELRCDPISGHTALYWYRQSLGQGPEFLIYFQGTGAADDSGLPNDRFFAVRPEGSVSTLKIQRTERGDSAVYLCASSPAGTGAETQYFGPGTRLLVL.

The CDR3 DNA is TGCAGTGCTAGTTTCGGAGTTAATGAAAAACTGTTTTTT. This encodes CSASFGVNEKLFF. The chain combines TRBV20-1 with TRBJ1-4; D ambiguous. The germline V gene has CDR1 DFQATT and CDR2 SNEGSKA (reference sequence). The CDR3 covers 13 residues. Between the trimmed V and J ends, which lost 3 bases and 4 bases, there was a span of 9 bases.

This clonotype was detected only a few times. The chain joins TRBV2 to TRBJ1-4; a possible D gene is TRBD1 (5 bases). The CDR3 has 16 residues. Looked up from germline, CDR1 is SNHLY and CDR2 is FYNNEI. The ends were cut back, 4 bases at V and 4 bases at J, with 16 bases in the middle. CDR3: CASSGGRGGGNEKLFF. In DNA, the CDR3 is TGTGCCAGCAGTGGGGGTCGGGGCGGCGGTAATGAAAAACTGTTTTTT. Full variable domain (missing parts from reference TRBV2 and TRBJ1-4): EPEVTQTPSHQVTQMGQEVILRCVPISNHLYFYWYRQILGQKVEFLVSFYNNEISEKSEIFDDQFSVERPDGSNFTLKIRSTKLEDSAMYFCASSGGRGGGNEKLFFGSGTQLSVL.

The gene calls are TRBV7-9 and TRBJ2-1; 9 bases map to TRBD2. The CDR3 is 14 residues long. Germline V gene data show CDR1 as SEHNR and CDR2 as FQNEAQ (reference sequence). Trimming at V came to 4 bases and at J to 6 bases, leaving 4 bases not matched to a gene. CDR3 nucleotides: TGTGCCAGCAGCTCGACTAGCGGCATCAATGAGCAGTTCTTC. Its protein is CASSSTSGINEQFF.